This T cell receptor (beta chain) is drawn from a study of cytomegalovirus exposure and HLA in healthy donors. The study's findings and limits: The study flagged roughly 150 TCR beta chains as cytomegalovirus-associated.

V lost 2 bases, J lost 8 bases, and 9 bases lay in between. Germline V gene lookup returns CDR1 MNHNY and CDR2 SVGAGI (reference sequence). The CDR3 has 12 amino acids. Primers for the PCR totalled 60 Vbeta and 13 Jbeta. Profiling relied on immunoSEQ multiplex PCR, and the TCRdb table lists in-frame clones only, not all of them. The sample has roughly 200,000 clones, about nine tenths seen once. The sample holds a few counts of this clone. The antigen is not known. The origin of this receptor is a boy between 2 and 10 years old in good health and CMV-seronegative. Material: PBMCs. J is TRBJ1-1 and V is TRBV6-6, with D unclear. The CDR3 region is CASSYTGQEAFF. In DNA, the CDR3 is TGTGCCAGCAGTTACACGGGTCAGGAAGCTTTCTTT.